This TCR beta chain was sequenced in a study of T cell responses to AZD1222 COVID-19 vaccine. V was clipped by 4 bases and J by 3 bases, with 13 bases between them. CDR1 and CDR2 from the germline V gene are SGHRS and YFSETQ. This CDR3 spans 14 amino acids. Assay used: immunoSEQ multiplex PCR; TCRdb lists only in-frame clones, some missing. Altogether 150,000 to 200,000 clones are present, under 95% being singletons, with the ten largest covering more than 1%. V is TRBV5-1 and J is TRBJ1-1; weak D call: TRBD1 (5 bases). The source was peripheral blood, collected 28 days after the second AZD1222 dose. The sequence was obtained from an adult who received the AZD1222 COVID-19 vaccine. CDR3 sequence: CASSLDRTYTEAFF. Here the CDR3 DNA reads TGCGCCAGCAGCCTCGACAGAACTTACACTGAAGCTTTCTTT.